Included here is one T cell receptor (beta chain) sequence, with context. This sample stems from a study of blood T cell repertoires in COVID-19. The V gene end was trimmed by 3 bases and the J gene end by 4 bases; junction bases not matched to a gene: 1. CDR3 length: 15 amino acids. The germline CDR1 and CDR2 sequences are SGHRS and YFSETQ. The table came from immunoSEQ multiplex PCR; TCRdb's copy has only in-frame clones and leaves some out. The sample contains tens of thousands of clones, approximately 86% of which appear only once. Sequences were obtained from peripheral blood. The receptor was derived from a woman aged 60 to 75 with acute or convalescent COVID-19. The chain has TRBV5-1 and TRBJ2-2; 12 nucleotides match TRBD1. The chain's CDR3 is CASSSGQGATGELFF. The CDR3 DNA reads as TGCGCCAGCAGCTCGGGACAGGGGGCCACCGGGGAGCTGTTTTTT.